These 21 T cell receptor beta chains came from one sample sequenced in a study of shared clonotypes between healthy human individuals. Clones were read by immunoSEQ multiplex PCR, and TCRdb kept only the in-frame ones, dropping some. The table shows roughly 2,300,000 clones, with roughly 90% occurring only once. Sequencing was performed on naive CD4+ T cells from PBMCs. Subset described: CD45RA+ positively selected. The receptors here all came from a young man in good health. Some clones in this sample may be carry-over from other donors' samples.

V gene TRBV6-4 combines with J gene TRBJ1-3; D not resolved. The end of the DNA is better explained by TRBJ2-2, so the J call may be wrong. The CDR3 totals 13 residues. Germline loops: CDR1 MRHNA, CDR2 SNTAGT. This CDR3 reads CASSGQNTGELFF. CDR3 coding DNA: TGTGCCAGCAGTGGACAAAACACCGGGGAGCTGTTTTTT.

The chain employs TRBV5-5 and TRBJ1-2; D unclear. CDR3 size: 15 residues. V gave up 1 base and J gave up 5 bases, with 15 bases separating them. Germline CDR1 and CDR2: SGHKS and YYEKEE (reference sequence). CDR3 in DNA: TGTGCCAGCAGCTTGTCACAGTCTGTTAGTTATGGCTACACCTTC. It yields the protein CASSLSQSVSYGYTF.

This rearrangement joins TRBV28 to TRBJ2-7; 10 bases agree with TRBD1. The germline CDR1 and CDR2 sequences are MDHEN and SYDVKM. The CDR3 consists of 17 residues. Trimming took 6 bases from V and 11 from J; bases not matched to a gene: 22. CDR3 bases: TGTGCCAGCAGGACTGGGACAGGGGCTGCGTTGGGGAGGAAGGAGTACTTC. Its protein product is CASRTGTGAALGRKEYF.

The rearrangement uses TRBV27 and TRBJ1-3; D is uncertain. V dropped 5 bases and J dropped 3 bases, with 20 bases sitting between them. There are 17 residues in the CDR3. CDR1 is MNHEY and CDR2 is SMNVEV in the germline V gene (reference sequence). The CDR3 protein is CASSPSLGVRGGNTIYF. The CDR3 nucleotides are TGTGCCAGCAGTCCCTCCCTCGGGGTCCGGGGTGGAAACACCATATATTTT.

The J gene is TRBJ1-1, the V gene TRBV19; D unresolved. Looked up from germline, CDR1 is LNHDA and CDR2 is SQIVND (reference sequence). The V gene lost 10 bases and the J gene lost 4 bases, with 13 bases spanning the gap. The CDR3 has 12 amino acids. CDR3 loop: CATQSRGTEAFF. CDR3 bases: TGTGCCACCCAGAGCCGAGGCACTGAAGCTTTCTTT.

The chain has TRBV4-2 and TRBJ2-1; TRBD2 matches 7 bases. The CDR3 runs 15 residues. CDR1 and CDR2 from the germline V gene are LGHNA and YNFKEQ. The V segment lost 9 bases and the J segment 7 bases; nucleotides outside the gene matches: 15. The CDR3 loop is CASDPRGGPWNEQFF. In nucleotides, the CDR3 is TGTGCCAGTGATCCTCGGGGAGGGCCCTGGAATGAGCAGTTCTTC.

The chain combines TRBV10-3 with TRBJ2-2; possible D gene TRBD1, 6 bases. The CDR3 extends over 14 amino acids. Germline loops: CDR1 ENHRY, CDR2 SYGVKD. V shed 2 bases and J shed 7 bases, with 11 bases lying between them. CDR3 amino acids: CAISETRGVGELFF. The CDR3 DNA follows: TGTGCCATCAGTGAGACCAGGGGTGTCGGGGAGCTGTTTTTT.

The rearrangement joins TRBV5-1 to TRBJ1-6; no reliable D call. This CDR3 has 14 residues. The V gene lost 7 bases and the J gene lost 1 base, with 9 bases spanning the gap. CDR1 is SGHRS, CDR2 YFSETQ, per germline. CDR3 bases: TGCGCCAGCGGGGAGGGATCCTATAATTCACCCCTCCACTTT. It codes for CASGEGSYNSPLHF.

Notes on this clone: The same CDR3 arises from other DNA sequences in this sample as well. The chain is built from TRBV27 and TRBJ2-7, with 7 bases matching TRBD1. V lost 5 bases to trimming and J lost 0 bases; unmatched junction nucleotides: 4. Germline V gene sequence: CDR1 MNHEY, CDR2 SMNVEV (reference sequence). The CDR3 is 14 residues long. The DNA for the CDR3 is TGTGCCAGCAGTCTCAGACAGGGCTCCTACGAGCAGTACTTC. Translated, it gives CASSLRQGSYEQYF.

The V call is TRBV5-4, the J call TRBJ2-2; 9 nucleotides agree with TRBD2. V was clipped by 1 base and J by 2 bases; unmatched bases: 3. Germline loops: CDR1 SGHNT, CDR2 YYREEE (reference sequence). The CDR3 has 16 residues. DNA of the CDR3: TGTGCCAGCAGCTTGCTGACTAGCGGCAACACCGGGGAGCTGTTTTTT. Protein: CASSLLTSGNTGELFF.

The J gene is TRBJ1-2, the V gene TRBV30, with D perhaps TRBD1 (5 bases). The V gene's germline CDR1 is GTSNPN and CDR2 SVGIG (reference sequence). The V end was cut by 0 bases, the J end by 7 bases, with 15 bases between. CDR3 length: 14 residues. DNA for the CDR3: TGTGCCTGGAGTGTACGGGACCAGGGAAGTGGCTACACCTTC. This gives the protein CAWSVRDQGSGYTF.

The V call is TRBV10-3, the J call TRBJ2-1; the D gene is possibly TRBD1 (6 bases). Germline V gene data show CDR1 as ENHRY and CDR2 as SYGVKD. V lost 2 bases, J lost 0 bases, and 8 bases lay in between. The CDR3 is 15 residues long. CDR3 nucleotide sequence: TGTGCCATCAGTGAGCGACAGGCCTCCTACAATGAGCAGTTCTTC. This encodes CAISERQASYNEQFF.

This chain connects TRBV4-2 to TRBJ2-7; D is tentatively TRBD1 or TRBD2 (6 bases each). This CDR3 is 16 amino acids long. CDR1 is LGHNA and CDR2 is YNFKEQ in the germline V gene. The V gene lost 0 bases and the J gene lost 2 bases, with 14 bases spanning the gap. DNA for the CDR3: TGTGCCAGCAGCCAAGAAGGAGGGGGGCTTCCCTACGAGCAGTACTTC. It is translated as CASSQEGGGLPYEQYF.

The chain has TRBV4-2 and TRBJ2-5, with TRBD2 identical over 12 bases. The CDR3 spans 18 residues. The germline V gene encodes CDR1 LGHNA and CDR2 YNFKEQ. The junction had 10 bases not matched to a gene; V was cut back by 0 bases and J by 5 bases. In DNA form, the CDR3 reads TGTGCCAGCAGCCAAGATGTTTCTAGCGGGAGGGGTTGGGAGACCCAGTACTTC. Translating it yields CASSQDVSSGRGWETQYF.

This clone is a singleton in its sample. The chain links TRBV27 to TRBJ1-2, with D possibly matching TRBD1 (5 bases). Per germline, CDR1 MNHEY and CDR2 SMNVEV (reference sequence). Trimming left V 2 bases short and J 1 base short, with 11 bases between. CDR3 length equals 15 residues. DNA for the CDR3: TGTGCCAGCAGTTTAAGGGGCCAGGTTAACTATGGCTACACCTTC. Its protein is CASSLRGQVNYGYTF.

This clone came up once. This sequence joins TRBV11-1 and TRBJ2-1, with a tentative D call TRBD2 (5 bases). Trimming took 5 bases from V and 10 from J, leaving 18 bases between them. The CDR3 is made up of 14 amino acids. The germline CDR1 and CDR2 sequences are SGHAT and FQDESV (reference sequence). CDR3 region: CASSPRRAAYEQFF. Written as DNA, the CDR3 is TGTGCCAGCAGCCCCCGGCGGGCGGCGTACGAGCAGTTCTTC.

The gene calls are TRBV9 and TRBJ2-7; TRBD1 aligns across 10 bases. Germline V gene sequence: CDR1 SGDLS, CDR2 YYNGEE. This CDR3 comprises 16 residues. Unmatched junction bases numbered 5, after V lost 0 bases and J lost 2 bases. The CDR3 DNA is TGTGCCAGCAGCGTAGCCGCCGGGACAGGGGCCTACGAGCAGTACTTC. Translating it yields CASSVAAGTGAYEQYF.

The genes are TRBV7-2 and TRBJ1-2; no clear D gene. The CDR3 length is 15 residues. Trimming cost V 5 bases and J 8 bases, with 21 bases left between them. Germline-derived CDR1 and CDR2 are SGHTA and FQGNSA. CDR3 loop: CASSLLDNRIDGYTF. The CDR3 DNA is TGTGCCAGCAGCCTCCTTGACAACAGAATTGACGGCTACACCTTC.

V and J are TRBV5-5 and TRBJ1-2; a possible D gene is TRBD1 (5 bases). CDR1 is SGHKS, CDR2 YYEKEE, per germline (reference sequence). Trimming cost V 4 bases and J 3 bases, with 22 bases left between them. CDR3 length: 17 residues. CDR3 in DNA: TGTGCCAGCAGCCGGGAGGGGTTCCAACGGCTCGACTATGGCTACACCTTC. Amino acids: CASSREGFQRLDYGYTF.

The chain uses TRBV18 and TRBJ1-2, with a weak D call TRBD1 (5 bases). The germline V gene encodes CDR1 KGHSH and CDR2 LQKENI. The length of the CDR3 is 17 residues. V lost 1 base and J 4 bases, leaving 19 bases between the germline ends. The CDR3 loop reads CASSPQSAKGPSYGYTF. The CDR3 coding sequence is TGTGCCAGCTCACCACAATCGGCGAAGGGACCGAGCTATGGCTACACCTTC.

The chain is built from TRBV7-6 and TRBJ2-7; TRBD1 matches at 11 bases. CDR3 length: 15 residues. V lost 3 bases and J lost 5; bases outside the gene matches: 6. Germline CDR1 SGHVS, CDR2 FNYEAQ. CDR3 amino acids: CASSLAGQGGHEQYF. CDR3 nucleotide sequence: TGTGCCAGCAGCTTGGCGGGACAGGGGGGCCACGAGCAGTACTTC.